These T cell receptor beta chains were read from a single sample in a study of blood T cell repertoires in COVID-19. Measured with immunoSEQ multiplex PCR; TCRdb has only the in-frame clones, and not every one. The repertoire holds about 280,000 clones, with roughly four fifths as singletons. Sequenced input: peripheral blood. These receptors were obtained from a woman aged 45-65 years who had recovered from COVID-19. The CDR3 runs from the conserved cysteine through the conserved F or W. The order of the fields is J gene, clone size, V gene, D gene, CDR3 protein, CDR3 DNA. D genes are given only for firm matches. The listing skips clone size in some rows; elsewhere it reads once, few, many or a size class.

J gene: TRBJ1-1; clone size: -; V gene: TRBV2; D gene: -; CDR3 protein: CASTAERVNTEAFF; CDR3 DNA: TGTGCCAGCACCGCGGAACGGGTGAACACTGAAGCTTTCTTT
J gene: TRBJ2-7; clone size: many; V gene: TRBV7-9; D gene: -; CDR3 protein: CASSLTGDSYEQYF; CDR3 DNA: TGTGCCAGCAGCTTGACAGGCGACTCCTACGAGCAGTACTTC
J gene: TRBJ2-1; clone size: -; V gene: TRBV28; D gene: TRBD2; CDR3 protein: CASSFSLAGDEQFF; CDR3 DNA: TGTGCCAGCAGTTTCTCACTAGCGGGAGATGAGCAGTTCTTC
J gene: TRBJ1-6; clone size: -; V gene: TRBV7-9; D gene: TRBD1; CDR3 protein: CASSFDGTGNSPLHF; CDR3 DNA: TGTGCCAGCAGCTTCGACGGGACAGGGAATTCACCCCTCCACTTT
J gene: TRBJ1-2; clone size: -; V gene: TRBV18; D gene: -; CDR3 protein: CASSPGGSANGYTF; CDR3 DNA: TGTGCCAGCTCACCAGGAGGGTCGGCTAATGGCTACACCTTC
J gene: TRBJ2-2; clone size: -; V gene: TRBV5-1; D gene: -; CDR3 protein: CASRNTGINTGELFF; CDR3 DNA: TGCGCCAGCAGAAATACCGGGATTAACACCGGGGAGCTGTTTTTT
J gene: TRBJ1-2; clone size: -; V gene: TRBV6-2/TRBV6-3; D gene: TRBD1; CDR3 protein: CASSQGAQGYTF; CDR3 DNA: TGTGCCAGCAGCCAGGGGGCCCAAGGCTACACCTTC
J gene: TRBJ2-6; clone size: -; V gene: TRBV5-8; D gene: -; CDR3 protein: CASSLAPGANVLTF; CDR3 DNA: TGTGCCAGCAGCTTAGCCCCCGGGGCCAACGTCCTGACTTTC
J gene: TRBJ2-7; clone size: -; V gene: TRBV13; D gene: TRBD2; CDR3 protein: CASSFRRGAYEQYF; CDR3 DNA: TGTGCCAGCAGCTTTAGGCGGGGGGCCTACGAGCAGTACTTC
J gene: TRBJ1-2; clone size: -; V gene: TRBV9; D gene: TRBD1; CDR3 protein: CASSVTGQGSYGYTF; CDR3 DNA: TGTGCCAGCAGCGTAACAGGACAGGGGTCCTATGGCTACACCTTC
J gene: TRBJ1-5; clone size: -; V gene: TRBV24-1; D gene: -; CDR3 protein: CATSSQGRGGNQPQHF; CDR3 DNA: TGTGCCACCAGTTCGCAGGGGCGCGGAGGCAATCAGCCCCAGCATTTT
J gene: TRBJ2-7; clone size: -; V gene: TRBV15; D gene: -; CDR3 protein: CATSRGGATERGLDEQYF; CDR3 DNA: TGTGCCACCAGCAGAGGCGGGGCTACGGAAAGGGGGCTAGACGAGCAGTACTTC
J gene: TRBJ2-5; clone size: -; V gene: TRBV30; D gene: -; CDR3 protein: CAWTAAAQETQYF; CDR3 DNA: TGTGCCTGGACCGCGGCAGCGCAAGAGACCCAGTACTTC
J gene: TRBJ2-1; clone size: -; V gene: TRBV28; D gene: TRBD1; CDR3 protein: CASSLPIGTGGNEQFF; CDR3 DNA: TGTGCCAGCAGTCTGCCCATTGGGACAGGGGGCAATGAGCAGTTCTTC
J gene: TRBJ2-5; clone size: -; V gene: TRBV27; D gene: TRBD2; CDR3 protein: CASSGGVAGGDETQYF; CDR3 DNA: TGTGCCAGCTCTGGGGGGGTAGCGGGAGGGGACGAGACCCAGTACTTC
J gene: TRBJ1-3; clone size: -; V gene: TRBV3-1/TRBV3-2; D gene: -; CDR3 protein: CASSQLTGNTIYF; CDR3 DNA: TGTGCCAGCAGCCAGCTTACAGGAAACACCATATATTTT
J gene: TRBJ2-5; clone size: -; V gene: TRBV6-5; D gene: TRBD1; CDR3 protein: CASSYSDTGVETQYF; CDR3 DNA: TGTGCCAGCAGTTACTCCGATACAGGGGTGGAGACCCAGTACTTC
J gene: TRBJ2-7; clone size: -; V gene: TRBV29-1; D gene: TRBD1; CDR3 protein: CSAEGQVGDEQYF; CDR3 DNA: TGCAGCGCCGAAGGACAGGTGGGAGACGAGCAGTACTTC
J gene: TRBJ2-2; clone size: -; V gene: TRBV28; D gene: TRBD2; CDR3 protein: CASSFQQTSGWNTGELFF; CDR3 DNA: TGTGCCAGCAGTTTTCAACAGACTAGCGGGTGGAACACCGGGGAGCTGTTTTTT
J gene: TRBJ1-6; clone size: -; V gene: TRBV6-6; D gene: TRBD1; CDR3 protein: CASSRDRGSSPLHF; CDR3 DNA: TGTGCCAGCAGTCGGGACAGGGGGTCATCACCCCTCCACTTT
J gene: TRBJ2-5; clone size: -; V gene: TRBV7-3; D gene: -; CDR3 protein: CASSAWVVASQETQYF; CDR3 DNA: TGTGCCAGCAGCGCGTGGGTTGTGGCTAGCCAAGAGACCCAGTACTTC
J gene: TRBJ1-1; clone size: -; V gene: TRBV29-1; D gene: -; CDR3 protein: CSGLDMNTEAFF; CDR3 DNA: TGCAGCGGCCTTGACATGAACACTGAAGCTTTCTTT
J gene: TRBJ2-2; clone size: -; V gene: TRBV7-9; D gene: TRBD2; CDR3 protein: CASSRTSGSAGELFF; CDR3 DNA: TGTGCCAGCAGCAGGACTAGCGGGAGTGCCGGGGAGCTGTTTTTT
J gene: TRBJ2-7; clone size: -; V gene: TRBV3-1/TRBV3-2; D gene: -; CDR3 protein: CASSQNHREREQYF; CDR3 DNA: TGTGCCAGCAGCCAAAACCACAGGGAAAGGGAGCAGTACTTC
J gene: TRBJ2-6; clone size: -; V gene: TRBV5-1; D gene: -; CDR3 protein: CASSSRGSGANVLTF; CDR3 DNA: TGCGCCAGCAGCTCCAGGGGCTCTGGGGCCAACGTCCTGACTTTC
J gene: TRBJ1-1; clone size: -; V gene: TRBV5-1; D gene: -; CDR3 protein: CASSYTDSRSTEAFF; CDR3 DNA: TGCGCCAGCAGCTATACGGACAGCCGGAGCACTGAAGCTTTCTTT
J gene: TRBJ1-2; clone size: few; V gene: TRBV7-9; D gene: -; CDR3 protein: CASSLVISGMGGYTF; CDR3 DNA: TGTGCCAGCAGCTTAGTTATCTCCGGGATGGGGGGCTACACCTTC
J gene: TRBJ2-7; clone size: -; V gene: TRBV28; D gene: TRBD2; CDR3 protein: CASLGGRGGYEQYF; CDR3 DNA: TGTGCCAGCCTGGGCGGCCGGGGGGGCTACGAGCAGTACTTC
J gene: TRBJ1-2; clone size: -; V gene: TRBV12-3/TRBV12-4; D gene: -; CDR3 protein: CASSFGSEDGYTF; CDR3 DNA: TGTGCCAGCAGTTTTGGTAGTGAGGATGGCTACACCTTC
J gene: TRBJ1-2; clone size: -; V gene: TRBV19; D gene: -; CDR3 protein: CASSIRGSYGYTF; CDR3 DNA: TGTGCCAGTAGTATACGGGGTTCCTATGGCTACACCTTC
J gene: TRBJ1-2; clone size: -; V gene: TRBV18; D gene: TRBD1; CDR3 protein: CASSPDRGRGYTF; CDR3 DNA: TGTGCCAGCTCACCCGACAGGGGGCGAGGCTACACCTTC
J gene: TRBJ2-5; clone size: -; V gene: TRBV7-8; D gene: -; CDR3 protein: CASSLAGHPQYF; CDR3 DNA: TGTGCCAGCAGCTTAGCGGGACACCCCCAGTACTTC
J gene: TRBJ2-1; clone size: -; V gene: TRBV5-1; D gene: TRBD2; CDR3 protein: CASSLLAGRANEQFF; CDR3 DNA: TGCGCCAGCAGCTTATTAGCGGGACGGGCAAATGAGCAGTTCTTC
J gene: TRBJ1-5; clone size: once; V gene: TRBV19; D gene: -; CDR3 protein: CASSTRLNQPQHF; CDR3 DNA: TGTGCCAGTAGTACGCGGTTGAACCAGCCCCAGCATTTT
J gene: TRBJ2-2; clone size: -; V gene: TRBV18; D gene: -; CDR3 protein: CASSPALNTGELFF; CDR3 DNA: TGTGCCAGCTCACCAGCTCTAAACACCGGGGAGCTGTTTTTT
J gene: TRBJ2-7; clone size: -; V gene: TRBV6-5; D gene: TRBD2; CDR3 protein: CASSYSKSGRVQYF; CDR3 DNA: TGTGCCAGCAGTTACTCGAAATCCGGGAGGGTGCAGTACTTC
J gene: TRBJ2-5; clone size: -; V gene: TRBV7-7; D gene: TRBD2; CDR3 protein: CASSLLTSGSYQETQYF; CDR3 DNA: TGTGCCAGCAGCTTATTAACTAGCGGGTCGTACCAAGAGACCCAGTACTTC
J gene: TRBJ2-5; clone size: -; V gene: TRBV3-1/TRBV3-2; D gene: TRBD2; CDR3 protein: CASSLVAGGAINKWETQYF; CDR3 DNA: TGTGCCAGCAGCCTAGTCGCGGGGGGGGCTATCAATAAATGGGAGACCCAGTACTTC
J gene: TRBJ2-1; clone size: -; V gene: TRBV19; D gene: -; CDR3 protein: CASSTTSWYEQFF; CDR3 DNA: TGTGCCAGTAGTACGACTAGTTGGTATGAGCAGTTCTTC
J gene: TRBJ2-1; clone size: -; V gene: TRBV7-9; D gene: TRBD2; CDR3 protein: CASSLGGLAGANDEQFF; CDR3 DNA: TGTGCCAGCAGCTTAGGGGGACTAGCGGGGGCGAACGATGAGCAGTTCTTC
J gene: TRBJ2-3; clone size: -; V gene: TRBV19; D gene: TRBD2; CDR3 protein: CASSTVAGGPTDTQYF; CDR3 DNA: TGTGCCAGTAGTACAGTAGCGGGAGGGCCAACAGATACGCAGTATTTT
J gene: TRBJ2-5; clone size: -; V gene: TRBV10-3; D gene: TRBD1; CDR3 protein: CASADRVQETQYF; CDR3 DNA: TGTGCCAGTGCGGACAGGGTCCAAGAGACCCAGTACTTC
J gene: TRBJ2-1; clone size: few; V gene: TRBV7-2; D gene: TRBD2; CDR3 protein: CASLRTSGAAEQFF; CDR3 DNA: TGTGCCAGCCTCAGGACTAGCGGGGCCGCTGAGCAGTTCTTC
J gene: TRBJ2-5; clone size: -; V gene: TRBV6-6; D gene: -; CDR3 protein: CASSYTSGDQYF; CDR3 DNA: TGTGCCAGCAGTTACACCTCAGGTGACCAGTACTTC
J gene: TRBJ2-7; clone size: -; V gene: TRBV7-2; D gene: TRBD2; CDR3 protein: CASSLGASGRSISYEQYF; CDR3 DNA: TGTGCCAGCAGCTTAGGCGCTAGCGGGAGATCGATCTCCTACGAGCAGTACTTC
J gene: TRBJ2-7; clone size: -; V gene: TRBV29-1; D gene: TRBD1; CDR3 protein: CSVGKDRAYEQYF; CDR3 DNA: TGCAGCGTCGGAAAGGACAGGGCCTACGAGCAGTACTTC
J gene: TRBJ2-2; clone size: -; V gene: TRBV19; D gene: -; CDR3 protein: CASSIDLKNTGELFF; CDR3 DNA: TGTGCCAGTAGTATAGACCTAAAAAACACCGGGGAGCTGTTTTTT
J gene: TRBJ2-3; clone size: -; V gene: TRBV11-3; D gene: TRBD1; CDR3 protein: CASSTSQGDTQYF; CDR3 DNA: TGTGCCAGCAGCACCTCACAGGGGGATACGCAGTATTTT
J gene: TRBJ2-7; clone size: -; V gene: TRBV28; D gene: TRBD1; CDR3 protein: CVITTGEAYEQYF; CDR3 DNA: TGTGTCATCACGACAGGGGAGGCCTACGAGCAGTACTTC
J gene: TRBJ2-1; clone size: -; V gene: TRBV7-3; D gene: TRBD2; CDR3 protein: CASSLTYGTTHNEQFF; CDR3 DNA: TGTGCCAGCAGCTTAACGTATGGGACTACACACAATGAGCAGTTCTTC
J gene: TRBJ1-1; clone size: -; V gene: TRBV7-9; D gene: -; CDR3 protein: CASIPDTLLNTEAFF; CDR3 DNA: TGTGCCAGCATTCCGGACACCCTCCTGAACACTGAAGCTTTCTTT
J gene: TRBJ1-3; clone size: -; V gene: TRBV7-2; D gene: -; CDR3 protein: CASSLWRGTSGNTIYF; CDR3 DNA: TGTGCCAGCAGCTTATGGCGGGGGACGTCCGGAAACACCATATATTTT
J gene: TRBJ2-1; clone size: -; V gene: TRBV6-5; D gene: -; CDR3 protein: CASSRAGAYNEQFF; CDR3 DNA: TGTGCCAGCAGTAGGGCGGGGGCGTACAATGAGCAGTTCTTC